The rows below give T cell receptor beta chains drawn from one sample of a study of beta chain features in type 1 diabetes. Using immunoSEQ multiplex PCR, the repertoire was profiled, and TCRdb retains in-frame clones only, with some absent. In the table there are 300,000 or so clones, roughly a tenth of which are singletons. The specimen was central memory CD4+ T cells from blood. The receptor set was obtained from a man under 40 with type 1 diabetes. Both conserved end residues are part of each CDR3. A D gene is named only where the DNA matches it firmly. Some rows have no size entry. The others give once, few or many, or a class for an expanded clone.

clone_size | d_call | j_call | v_call | cdr3_nt | cdr3_aa
NA | NA | TRBJ1-2 | TRBV27 | TGTGCCAGCAGTGTAAACCGGGACAATAACTATGGCTACACCTTC | CASSVNRDNNYGYTF
NA | NA | TRBJ1-6 | TRBV6-6 | TGTGCCAGCAGGGGACGGACGAATTCACCCCTCCACTTT | CASRGRTNSPLHF
few | NA | TRBJ2-3 | TRBV10-3 | TGTGCCATCAGGTCAAGGGGGGACACAGATACGCAGTATTTT | CAIRSRGDTDTQYF
few | NA | TRBJ1-1 | TRBV7-2 | TGTGCCAGCAGCTTAGAAGAGGGGAGCACTGAAGCTTTCTTT | CASSLEEGSTEAFF
NA | NA | TRBJ2-3 | TRBV4-3 | TGCGCCAGCAGCCAAGATCAGGGGTTTCAAGATACGCAGTATTTT | CASSQDQGFQDTQYF
few | NA | TRBJ2-3 | TRBV7-2 | TGTGCCAGCAGCTTATTGGTCACAGATACGCAGTATTTT | CASSLLVTDTQYF
few | NA | TRBJ1-1 | TRBV7-6 | TGTGCCAGCAGCTTATCACAGATGAACACTGAAGCTTTCTTT | CASSLSQMNTEAFF
few | NA | TRBJ1-3 | TRBV5-4 | TGTGCCAGCAGCTTGGCGGGGGATGGAAACACCATATATTTT | CASSLAGDGNTIYF
NA | NA | TRBJ2-6 | TRBV7-9 | TGTGCCAGCAGCTCCGGGACGTTGAGGATCTCTGGGGCCAACGTCCTGACTTTC | CASSSGTLRISGANVLTF
few | TRBD2 | TRBJ2-2 | TRBV7-2 | TGTGCCAGCAGCTTACCTCGACTAGCGGGGGATAACACCGGGGAGCTGTTTTTT | CASSLPRLAGDNTGELFF
few | NA | TRBJ2-3 | TRBV5-1 | TGCGCCAGCAGCTTGGCCGTCGCAGGGGATCCAGATACGCAGTATTTT | CASSLAVAGDPDTQYF
NA | NA | TRBJ2-7 | TRBV11-2 | TGTGCCAGCAGCAAGGTTAGGGCTTCCTACGAGCAGTACTTC | CASSKVRASYEQYF
NA | NA | TRBJ1-2 | TRBV6-1 | TGTGCCAGCAGTGATCAGGCGAGGGGCTACACCTTC | CASSDQARGYTF
few | NA | TRBJ2-3 | TRBV7-2 | TGTGCCAGCAGCTCCCGTGGGTTTACAGATACGCAGTATTTT | CASSSRGFTDTQYF
NA | NA | TRBJ2-3 | TRBV7-2 | TGTGCCAGCAGCTTAGCAGGGCCCACAGATACGCAGTATTTT | CASSLAGPTDTQYF
NA | NA | TRBJ2-3 | TRBV9 | TGTGCCAGCAGCGTTAAGTTAGGGGTGGAAGATACGCAGTATTTT | CASSVKLGVEDTQYF
few | NA | TRBJ1-2 | TRBV18 | TGTGCCAGCTCACTTCAGCGGGGGGCGGACTATCATGGCTACACCTTC | CASSLQRGADYHGYTF
NA | NA | TRBJ2-7 | TRBV28 | TGTGCCAGCACCCACCCGAACGGCTACGAGCAGTACTTC | CASTHPNGYEQYF
NA | NA | TRBJ2-1 | TRBV5-1 | TGCGCCAGCAGCTTGGCAGCCTTCTCCTACAATGAGCAGTTCTTC | CASSLAAFSYNEQFF
NA | NA | TRBJ2-2 | TRBV15 | TGTGCCACCAGCAGAGACAGGGCCGGGGAGCTGTTTTTT | CATSRDRAGELFF
few | NA | TRBJ2-2 | TRBV5-6 | TGTGCCAGCAGCTTGAGGGGCAGATCGTCCGGATTGGCCGGGGAGCTGTTTTTT | CASSLRGRSSGLAGELFF
many | NA | TRBJ2-7 | TRBV7-9 | TGTGCCAGCAGCTTAAATGGCAGGGGCGACGAGCAGTACTTC | CASSLNGRGDEQYF
few | TRBD2 | TRBJ2-7 | TRBV25-1 | TGTGCCAGCAGTGATAAACTAGCGGGGGGTTCTTACGAGCAGTACTTC | CASSDKLAGGSYEQYF
NA | NA | TRBJ2-2 | TRBV15 | TGTGCCACCAGCAGAGAAAGGGCTAGCCCCGGGGAGCTGTTTTTT | CATSRERASPGELFF
few | TRBD1 | TRBJ1-1 | TRBV27 | TGTGCCAGCAGTTCCAACCCGGGACAGGTTCCTCCAAACACTGAAGCTTTCTTT | CASSSNPGQVPPNTEAFF
few | NA | TRBJ2-5 | TRBV4-3 | TGCGCCAGCAGCCAAGAGAGAGGCGGTCTAGGCGAGACCCAGTACTTC | CASSQERGGLGETQYF
NA | NA | TRBJ1-1 | TRBV30 | TGTGCCTGGAGTGTCGTCAGGGACACTGAAGCTTTCTTT | CAWSVVRDTEAFF
few | TRBD1 | TRBJ1-5 | TRBV19 | TGTGCCACATCGACAGGGGTGGGTCAGCCCCAGCATTTT | CATSTGVGQPQHF
few | TRBD2 | TRBJ2-2 | TRBV9 | TGTGCCAGCAGCGTAGTCTCTAGCGGGGACACCGGGGAGCTGTTTTTT | CASSVVSSGDTGELFF
many | NA | TRBJ1-2 | TRBV21-1 | TGTGCCAGCAGCAAAGTTGGGAAAAGGGAGATCTATGGCTACACCTTC | CASSKVGKREIYGYTF
many | NA | TRBJ2-2 | TRBV2 | TGTGCCAGCACCTTATCCGGGGAGCTGTTTTTT | CASTLSGELFF
few | NA | TRBJ1-2 | TRBV2 | TGTGCCAGCTACCGACAGGTAGCCTATGGCTACACCTTC | CASYRQVAYGYTF
many | NA | TRBJ1-4 | TRBV4-3 | TGCGCCAGCAGCCAAGATCTGAGGCAGAACGGAAAACTGTTTTTT | CASSQDLRQNGKLFF
NA | NA | TRBJ2-7 | TRBV6-1 | TGTGCCAGCAGTTTCACACTCTACGAGCAGTACTTC | CASSFTLYEQYF
NA | TRBD1 | TRBJ2-5 | TRBV12-5 | TGTGCTAGTGGTGGAAAGGGGGCAGAGGGTGGGACCCAGTACTTC | CASGGKGAEGGTQYF
NA | NA | TRBJ2-7 | TRBV7-9 | TGTGCCAGCAGCTTAAACTACGAGCAGTACTTC | CASSLNYEQYF
many | TRBD1 | TRBJ2-7 | TRBV7-2 | TGTGCCAGCAGCGCCCAGACAGGGGGCGGAGTTTACGAGCAGTACTTC | CASSAQTGGGVYEQYF
NA | NA | TRBJ2-7 | TRBV5-6 | TGTGCCAGCAGCGGTAGGATCGAGCAGTACTTC | CASSGRIEQYF
few | NA | TRBJ1-1 | TRBV7-6 | TGTGCCAGCAGCTTGCGGGGGGGGAGCACTGAAGCTTTCTTT | CASSLRGGSTEAFF
NA | NA | TRBJ1-2 | TRBV6-6 | TGTGCCAGCAGTTACGCGGGTGGCTACACCTTC | CASSYAGGYTF
few | TRBD1 | TRBJ1-1 | TRBV10-3 | TGTGCCATCAGTGCAGGGGGCTCGAGGAACACTGAAGCTTTCTTT | CAISAGGSRNTEAFF
few | NA | TRBJ2-2 | TRBV28 | TGTGCCAGCAGGTTTGGCAGGGCGAACACCGGGGAGCTGTTTTTT | CASRFGRANTGELFF
NA | NA | TRBJ1-5 | TRBV19 | TGTGCCAGTAGTATAAGCTTCGGGACGGGGGGCAATCAGCCCCAGCATTTT | CASSISFGTGGNQPQHF
NA | NA | TRBJ1-3 | TRBV2 | TGTGCCAGCAGTGGAGGGACGACCTCTGGAAACACCATATATTTT | CASSGGTTSGNTIYF
NA | NA | TRBJ2-3 | TRBV5-1 | TGCGCCAGCAGCTTGGCGGTGGGGGCAGATACGCAGTATTTT | CASSLAVGADTQYF
NA | NA | TRBJ2-1 | TRBV21-1 | TGTGCCAGCAGCAAAGGAGTACGGCAGGGGGCCTATGAGCAGTTCTTC | CASSKGVRQGAYEQFF
NA | NA | TRBJ2-3 | TRBV29-1 | TGCAGCGTTGACACAGATACGCAGTATTTT | CSVDTDTQYF
few | TRBD1 | TRBJ1-6 | TRBV6-5 | TGTGCCAGCACCCTCGGACAGGGTGACTCACCCCTCCACTTT | CASTLGQGDSPLHF
NA | TRBD1 | TRBJ2-2 | TRBV19 | TGTGCCAGTGGTTTGGACAGGGCCAACACCGGGGAGCTGTTTTTT | CASGLDRANTGELFF
NA | TRBD1 | TRBJ1-2 | TRBV7-9 | TGTGCCAGCAGCTCCGGCGGGACAGGGGTCTATGGCTACACCTTC | CASSSGGTGVYGYTF
few | TRBD1 | TRBJ2-5 | TRBV7-9 | TGTGCCAGCAGTCCAGGGACAGGAGTGTCCCAGTACTTC | CASSPGTGVSQYF
NA | NA | TRBJ1-6 | TRBV30 | TGTGCCTGGGGACAGTTTACTTCACCCCTCCACTTT | CAWGQFTSPLHF
NA | NA | TRBJ1-6 | TRBV2 | TGTGCCAGCAGTGAGGGACCTCGTTCACCCCTCCACTTT | CASSEGPRSPLHF
NA | NA | TRBJ2-3 | TRBV4-3 | TGCGCCAGCAGCCAAGGGGACCTTACAGATACGCAGTATTTT | CASSQGDLTDTQYF
few | TRBD2 | TRBJ2-2 | TRBV5-1 | TGCGCCAGCAGCTTGGAGACAGCGGGGACCAACACCGGGGAGCTGTTTTTT | CASSLETAGTNTGELFF
few | NA | TRBJ2-7 | TRBV7-6 | TGTGCCAGCAGCTTAGCGCTAGGCGGGGACTCCTACGAGCAGTACTTC | CASSLALGGDSYEQYF
NA | NA | TRBJ1-2 | TRBV14 | TGTGCCAGCAGCCCCGGACGATATGTGCTAGGCTACACCTTC | CASSPGRYVLGYTF
few | TRBD2 | TRBJ2-1 | TRBV4-3 | TGCGCCAGCAGCCAAGCCCTTAGCGGGGACTCCTACAATGAGCAGTTCTTC | CASSQALSGDSYNEQFF
few | NA | TRBJ2-3 | TRBV5-1 | TGCGCCAGCAGCTTGGGGGCAGTTAGCACAGATACGCAGTATTTT | CASSLGAVSTDTQYF
few | TRBD1 | TRBJ2-7 | TRBV7-2 | TGTGCCAGCAGCTTAGGTTCGGGACAGGGAGCCTACGAGCAGTACTTC | CASSLGSGQGAYEQYF